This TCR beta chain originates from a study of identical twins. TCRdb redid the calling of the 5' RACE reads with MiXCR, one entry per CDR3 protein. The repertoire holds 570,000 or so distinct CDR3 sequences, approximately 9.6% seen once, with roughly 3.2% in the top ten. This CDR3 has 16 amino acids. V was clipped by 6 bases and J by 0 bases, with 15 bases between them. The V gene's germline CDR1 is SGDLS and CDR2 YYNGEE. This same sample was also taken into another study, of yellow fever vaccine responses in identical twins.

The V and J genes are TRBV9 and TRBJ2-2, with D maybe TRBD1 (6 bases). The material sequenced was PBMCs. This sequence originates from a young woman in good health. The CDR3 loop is CASTRGQKANTGELFF. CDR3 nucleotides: TGTGCCAGCACCCGGGGACAAAAAGCGAACACCGGGGAGCTGTTTTTT.